This is a list of T cell receptor beta chains from one sample in a study of cytomegalovirus exposure and HLA in healthy donors. The table came from immunoSEQ multiplex PCR; TCRdb's copy has only in-frame clones and leaves some out. This sample's clone table lists about 84,000 clones. Sample: PBMCs. These receptors all come from a man aged 50 or older in good health and CMV-seronegative. CDR3s include the opening cysteine and the closing phenylalanine or tryptophan. The D gene is left open where the match is weak.

D gene: TRBD1
V gene: TRBV27
J gene: TRBJ1-6
CDR3 DNA: TGTGCCAGCAGTTTATCCCGTCCTAGCGGGACAGGGGCTTCACCCCTCCACTTT
CDR3 protein: CASSLSRPSGTGASPLHF

D gene: TRBD1
V gene: TRBV2
J gene: TRBJ1-4
CDR3 DNA: TGTGCCAGCACTCCTGACAGGGTCGGGGAAAAACTGTTTTTT
CDR3 protein: CASTPDRVGEKLFF

D gene: NA
V gene: TRBV13
J gene: TRBJ2-5
CDR3 DNA: TGTGCCAGCAGCGGCCCGGGACACGGGGCCGCAGGGGAGACCCAGTACTTC
CDR3 protein: CASSGPGHGAAGETQYF

D gene: TRBD2
V gene: TRBV11-2
J gene: TRBJ2-5
CDR3 DNA: TGTGCCAGCAGCTTAGCTCTGCGGGGGGGCCGAGAGACCCAGTACTTC
CDR3 protein: CASSLALRGGRETQYF

D gene: TRBD1
V gene: TRBV18
J gene: TRBJ2-3
CDR3 DNA: TGTGCCAGCTCACCATCGACAGGGGTCACAGATACGCAGTATTTT
CDR3 protein: CASSPSTGVTDTQYF

D gene: NA
V gene: TRBV6-5
J gene: TRBJ1-4
CDR3 DNA: TGTGCCAGCAGTTATCGGGGGGTGAAGGAAAAACTGTTTTTT
CDR3 protein: CASSYRGVKEKLFF

D gene: NA
V gene: TRBV5-6
J gene: TRBJ2-7
CDR3 DNA: TGTGCCAGCAGCTTGGCCTTGCGCGAGCAGTACTTC
CDR3 protein: CASSLALREQYF

D gene: NA
V gene: TRBV7-9
J gene: TRBJ2-7
CDR3 DNA: TGTGCCAGCAGCGTACAACAGGGCTCCTACGAGCAGTACTTC
CDR3 protein: CASSVQQGSYEQYF

D gene: NA
V gene: TRBV5-1
J gene: TRBJ2-2
CDR3 DNA: TGCGCCAGCAGCCTCATGGGAGCCGCAGGTATTACCGGGGAGCTGTTTTTT
CDR3 protein: CASSLMGAAGITGELFF

D gene: TRBD1
V gene: TRBV28
J gene: TRBJ2-7
CDR3 DNA: TGTGCCAGCAGAGGACAGGGTGGCGGCTACGAGCAGTACTTC
CDR3 protein: CASRGQGGGYEQYF

D gene: TRBD1
V gene: TRBV19
J gene: TRBJ1-2
CDR3 DNA: TGTGCCAGTAGTTGGGACAGCTGGAAAACTAACTATGGCTACACCTTC
CDR3 protein: CASSWDSWKTNYGYTF

D gene: NA
V gene: TRBV28
J gene: TRBJ2-7
CDR3 DNA: TGTGCCAGCAGCCAGGGGGCTAGCGGTTCGTGGGAGCAGTACTTC
CDR3 protein: CASSQGASGSWEQYF

D gene: TRBD1
V gene: TRBV5-8
J gene: TRBJ2-3
CDR3 DNA: TGTGCCAGCAGCGTTCCCGGGACAGGGCCTCTTGTTGATACGCAGTATTTT
CDR3 protein: CASSVPGTGPLVDTQYF

D gene: NA
V gene: TRBV19
J gene: TRBJ2-7
CDR3 DNA: TGTGCCAGCACTACCGACAGAGACCAATACGAGCAGTACTTC
CDR3 protein: CASTTDRDQYEQYF

D gene: TRBD2
V gene: TRBV29-1
J gene: TRBJ2-1
CDR3 DNA: TGCAGCGTGGGGGGGGTTCTAAACAATGAGCAGTTCTTC
CDR3 protein: CSVGGVLNNEQFF

D gene: NA
V gene: TRBV28
J gene: TRBJ1-5
CDR3 DNA: TGTGCCAGCAGTTTATGGACAGTACCTAATCAGCCCCAGCATTTT
CDR3 protein: CASSLWTVPNQPQHF

D gene: NA
V gene: TRBV29-1
J gene: TRBJ1-6
CDR3 DNA: TGCAGCGTGGCCGAGGAGGGGACGCATTCACCCCTCCACTTT
CDR3 protein: CSVAEEGTHSPLHF

D gene: NA
V gene: TRBV10-2
J gene: TRBJ1-2
CDR3 DNA: TGCGCCAGCTCGAGAGAGGCGAACTATGGCTACACCTTC
CDR3 protein: CASSREANYGYTF

D gene: TRBD1
V gene: TRBV30
J gene: TRBJ1-3
CDR3 DNA: TGTGCCTGGAGTGTACGACAGGGGGTAGGAAACACCATATATTTT
CDR3 protein: CAWSVRQGVGNTIYF

D gene: TRBD1
V gene: TRBV28
J gene: TRBJ1-2
CDR3 DNA: TGTGCCAGCAGATGGACAGACAGGGACCTCTATGGCTACACCTTC
CDR3 protein: CASRWTDRDLYGYTF

D gene: NA
V gene: TRBV5-4
J gene: TRBJ1-2
CDR3 DNA: TGTGCCAGCAGCTTGCCCGGGGGAAGGGGCGGCTACACCTTC
CDR3 protein: CASSLPGGRGGYTF

D gene: NA
V gene: TRBV7-6
J gene: TRBJ2-2
CDR3 DNA: TGTGCCAGCAGATGGACAGGGAGGGCCGGGGAGCTGTTTTTT
CDR3 protein: CASRWTGRAGELFF

D gene: NA
V gene: TRBV18
J gene: TRBJ1-5
CDR3 DNA: TGTGCCAGCTCACCGATACGCGGGGCAAGCAATCAGCCCCAGCATTTT
CDR3 protein: CASSPIRGASNQPQHF

D gene: TRBD1
V gene: TRBV5-1
J gene: TRBJ1-4
CDR3 DNA: TGCGCCAGCAGAACAGGGGCGACCGTAACTAATGAAAAACTGTTTTTT
CDR3 protein: CASRTGATVTNEKLFF

D gene: TRBD1
V gene: TRBV28
J gene: TRBJ2-1
CDR3 DNA: TGTGCCAGCAGTCCGCCCCGGACAGGCCACAATCGGATGAATGAGCAGTTCTTC
CDR3 protein: CASSPPRTGHNRMNEQFF

D gene: NA
V gene: TRBV6-1
J gene: TRBJ1-1
CDR3 DNA: TGTGCCAGCAGTGAATCGGTTTTCTACCTGTACAACACTGAAGCTTTCTTT
CDR3 protein: CASSESVFYLYNTEAFF

D gene: NA
V gene: TRBV11-2
J gene: TRBJ2-7
CDR3 DNA: TGTGCCAGCAGCTTGGGCACCACCTACGAGCAGTACTTC
CDR3 protein: CASSLGTTYEQYF

D gene: NA
V gene: TRBV10-3
J gene: TRBJ1-4
CDR3 DNA: TGTGCCATCAGGAGCGGTAATGAAAAACTGTTTTTT
CDR3 protein: CAIRSGNEKLFF

D gene: TRBD1
V gene: TRBV7-8
J gene: TRBJ1-5
CDR3 DNA: TGTGCCAGCAGCCCTGCCCGGGAAACAGGGGGCGGAGGTCAGCCCCAGCATTTT
CDR3 protein: CASSPARETGGGGQPQHF

D gene: NA
V gene: TRBV4-2
J gene: TRBJ2-3
CDR3 DNA: TGTGCCAGCAGCCAAGATCCGGGACACCAGCCACAGGATACGCAGTATTTT
CDR3 protein: CASSQDPGHQPQDTQYF

D gene: TRBD2
V gene: TRBV19
J gene: TRBJ2-5
CDR3 DNA: TGTGCCAGTAGTCCCACTAGCGGGAGGGAGACCCAGTACTTC
CDR3 protein: CASSPTSGRETQYF

D gene: TRBD1
V gene: TRBV19
J gene: TRBJ1-1
CDR3 DNA: TGTGCCAGTAGTACCGGACAGGGAGGGATGGGGGCTTTCTTT
CDR3 protein: CASSTGQGGMGAFF

D gene: NA
V gene: TRBV29-1
J gene: TRBJ1-1
CDR3 DNA: TGCAGCGTTGACGGCTCAGGCCTCATGAACACTGAAGCTTTCTTT
CDR3 protein: CSVDGSGLMNTEAFF

D gene: TRBD1
V gene: TRBV6-5
J gene: TRBJ2-7
CDR3 DNA: TGTGCCAGCAGTTACTCCGGGACAGGGTACGAGCAGTACTTC
CDR3 protein: CASSYSGTGYEQYF

D gene: NA
V gene: TRBV4-3
J gene: TRBJ2-5
CDR3 DNA: TGCGCCAGCAGCCAAGAGCGGTGGGTTGGAGGGACCCCTCAGTACTTC
CDR3 protein: CASSQERWVGGTPQYF

D gene: TRBD1
V gene: TRBV18
J gene: TRBJ1-4
CDR3 DNA: TGTGCCAGCTCACCACAGGACAGGGGAAATGAAAAACTGTTTTTT
CDR3 protein: CASSPQDRGNEKLFF

D gene: NA
V gene: TRBV7-8
J gene: TRBJ1-5
CDR3 DNA: TGTGCCAGCAGCTTAGTGAGGTATAGCAATCAGCCCCAGCATTTT
CDR3 protein: CASSLVRYSNQPQHF

D gene: TRBD2
V gene: TRBV4-1
J gene: TRBJ2-7
CDR3 DNA: TGCGCCAGCAGCCAAGAGGACGGACTAGCGTACGAGCAGTACTTC
CDR3 protein: CASSQEDGLAYEQYF

D gene: TRBD1
V gene: TRBV5-1
J gene: TRBJ1-2
CDR3 DNA: TGCGCCAGCAGCCCTTCGGACAGGGAAGATGGCTACACCTTC
CDR3 protein: CASSPSDREDGYTF

D gene: NA
V gene: TRBV29-1
J gene: TRBJ2-5
CDR3 DNA: TGCAGCGTTGGGGGACACTTAAAGCGGGAGACCCAGTACTTC
CDR3 protein: CSVGGHLKRETQYF

D gene: TRBD1
V gene: TRBV11-2
J gene: TRBJ1-2
CDR3 DNA: TGTGCCAGCAGCCGACAGGGGGCCGTTGGCTATGGCTACACCTTC
CDR3 protein: CASSRQGAVGYGYTF

D gene: NA
V gene: TRBV19
J gene: TRBJ1-1
CDR3 DNA: TGTGCCAGTAGTATAGTGGGGGGATCGAACACTGAAGCTTTCTTT
CDR3 protein: CASSIVGGSNTEAFF

D gene: TRBD2
V gene: TRBV10-3
J gene: TRBJ2-3
CDR3 DNA: TGTGCCATCTCAGGTAGCGGGGGGGCCGTAGATACGCAGTATTTT
CDR3 protein: CAISGSGGAVDTQYF

D gene: NA
V gene: TRBV6-5
J gene: TRBJ2-5
CDR3 DNA: TGTGCCAGCAGTTACTCTTGGAGGGAGACCCAGTACTTC
CDR3 protein: CASSYSWRETQYF

D gene: TRBD1
V gene: TRBV28
J gene: TRBJ2-2
CDR3 DNA: TGTGCCAGCGGATTGTCGATTGGGACAGGCCTCCGGGAGCTGTTTTTT
CDR3 protein: CASGLSIGTGLRELFF

D gene: NA
V gene: TRBV4-1
J gene: TRBJ2-3
CDR3 DNA: TGCGCCAGCAGCCAAGCTCGGGTCAGAACGAGAACCACAGATACGCAGTATTTT
CDR3 protein: CASSQARVRTRTTDTQYF

D gene: TRBD2
V gene: TRBV7-6
J gene: TRBJ2-3
CDR3 DNA: TGTGCCAGCAGCCCAAGCGGGGGGGACGATCAGTATTTT
CDR3 protein: CASSPSGGDDQYF

D gene: TRBD2
V gene: TRBV5-1
J gene: TRBJ2-5
CDR3 DNA: TGCGCCAGCATCCCATACCCCACTAGCGGTACCGCTACAGAGACCCAGTACTTC
CDR3 protein: CASIPYPTSGTATETQYF

D gene: NA
V gene: TRBV5-4
J gene: TRBJ1-1
CDR3 DNA: TGTGCCAGCAGCTGGGGCGCAGGGAATACTGAAGCTTTCTTT
CDR3 protein: CASSWGAGNTEAFF

D gene: NA
V gene: TRBV6-1
J gene: TRBJ2-5
CDR3 DNA: TGTGCCAGCAGTGGACCTCGTTTGAGGGTCCAAGAGACCCAGTACTTC
CDR3 protein: CASSGPRLRVQETQYF

D gene: NA
V gene: TRBV2
J gene: TRBJ2-7
CDR3 DNA: TGTGCCAGTAGGCAGAGGGGGTCCGACGAGCAGTACTTC
CDR3 protein: CASRQRGSDEQYF

D gene: NA
V gene: TRBV6-5
J gene: TRBJ1-2
CDR3 DNA: TGTGCCAGCAGTTACTCGTACCTTACAGGGTTCTATGGCTACACCTTC
CDR3 protein: CASSYSYLTGFYGYTF

D gene: NA
V gene: TRBV27
J gene: TRBJ2-7
CDR3 DNA: TGTGCCAGCAGTCCCATGGACAACTCCTACGAGCAGTACTTC
CDR3 protein: CASSPMDNSYEQYF

D gene: NA
V gene: TRBV9
J gene: TRBJ2-5
CDR3 DNA: TGTGCCAGCAGTCGAGGCCGGTCTGAGCAGTACTTC
CDR3 protein: CASSRGRSEQYF

D gene: NA
V gene: TRBV4-3
J gene: TRBJ1-1
CDR3 DNA: TGCGCCAGCAGCCAAGATCGGGGTGGTTTAGCTTTCTTT
CDR3 protein: CASSQDRGGLAFF

D gene: TRBD2
V gene: TRBV14
J gene: TRBJ2-3
CDR3 DNA: TGTGCCAGCAGCCAAGTTCGTAGCGGGGTTAGCACAGATACGCAGTATTTT
CDR3 protein: CASSQVRSGVSTDTQYF

D gene: NA
V gene: TRBV5-1
J gene: TRBJ2-3
CDR3 DNA: TGCGCCAGCAGCTTGGTAGGGGGAGCTAGCACAGATACGCAGTATTTT
CDR3 protein: CASSLVGGASTDTQYF

D gene: NA
V gene: TRBV7-9
J gene: TRBJ2-2
CDR3 DNA: TGTGCCAGCAGCTTAGGACAGGTGAACACCGGGGAGCTGTTTTTT
CDR3 protein: CASSLGQVNTGELFF

D gene: TRBD1
V gene: TRBV13
J gene: TRBJ2-1
CDR3 DNA: TGTGCCAGCAGCCCAAGGACAGGGCCTTCCTACAATGAGCAGTTCTTC
CDR3 protein: CASSPRTGPSYNEQFF